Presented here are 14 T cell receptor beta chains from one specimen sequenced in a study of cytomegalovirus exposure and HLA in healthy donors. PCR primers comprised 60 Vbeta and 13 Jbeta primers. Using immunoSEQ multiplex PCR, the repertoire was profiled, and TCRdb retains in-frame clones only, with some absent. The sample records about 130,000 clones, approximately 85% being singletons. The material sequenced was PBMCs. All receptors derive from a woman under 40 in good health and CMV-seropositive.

The CDR3 spells CSVRRSLTYEQYF. As DNA, the CDR3 is TGCAGCGTTCGGAGGAGCTTAACCTACGAGCAGTACTTC. The chain uses TRBV29-1 and TRBJ2-7; perhaps TRBD2 as D (5 bases). The length of the CDR3 is 13 residues. Germline V gives CDR1 SQVTM, CDR2 ANQGSEA. The V end lost 5 bases, the J end lost 2 bases, and 13 bases lay between the germline ends.

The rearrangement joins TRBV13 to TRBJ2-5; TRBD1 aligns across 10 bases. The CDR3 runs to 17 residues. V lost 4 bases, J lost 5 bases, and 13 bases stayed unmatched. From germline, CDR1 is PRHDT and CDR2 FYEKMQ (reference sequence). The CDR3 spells CASSSYAGQGIYETQYF. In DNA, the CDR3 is TGTGCCAGCAGCTCCTACGCGGGACAGGGGATTTATGAGACCCAGTACTTC. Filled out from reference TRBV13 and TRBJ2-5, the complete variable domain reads AAGVIQSPRHLIKEKRETATLKCYPIPRHDTVYWYQQGPGQDPQFLISFYEKMQSDKGSIPDRFSAQQFSDYHSELNMSSLELGDSALYFCASSSYAGQGIYETQYFGPGTRLLVL.

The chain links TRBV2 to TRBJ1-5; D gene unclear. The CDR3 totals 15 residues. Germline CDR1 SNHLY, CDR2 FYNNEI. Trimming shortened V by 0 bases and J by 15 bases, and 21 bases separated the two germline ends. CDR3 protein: CASSEAGGEREFMHF. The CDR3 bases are TGTGCCAGCAGTGAAGCAGGAGGAGAGAGGGAATTTATGCATTTT.

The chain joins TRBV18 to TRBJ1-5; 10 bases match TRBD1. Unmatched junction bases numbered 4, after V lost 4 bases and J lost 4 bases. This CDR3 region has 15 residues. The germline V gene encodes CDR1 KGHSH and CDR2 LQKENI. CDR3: CASSLGTGANQPQHF. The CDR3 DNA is TGTGCCAGCTCACTGGGGACAGGGGCAAATCAGCCCCAGCATTTT.

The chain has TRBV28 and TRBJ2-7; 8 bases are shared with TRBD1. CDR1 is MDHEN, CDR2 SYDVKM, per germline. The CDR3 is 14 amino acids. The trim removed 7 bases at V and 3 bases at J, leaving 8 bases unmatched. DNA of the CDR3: TGTGCCAGCAATACACAGGGGGTAGGCTACGAGCAGTACTTC. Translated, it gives CASNTQGVGYEQYF.

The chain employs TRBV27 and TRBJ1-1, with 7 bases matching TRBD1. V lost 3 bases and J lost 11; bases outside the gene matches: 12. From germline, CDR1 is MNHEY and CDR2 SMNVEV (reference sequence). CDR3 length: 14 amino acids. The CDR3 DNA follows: TGTGCCAGCAGTTTCAGGGACAGCCCGGGGAGGGCTTTCTTT. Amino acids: CASSFRDSPGRAFF.

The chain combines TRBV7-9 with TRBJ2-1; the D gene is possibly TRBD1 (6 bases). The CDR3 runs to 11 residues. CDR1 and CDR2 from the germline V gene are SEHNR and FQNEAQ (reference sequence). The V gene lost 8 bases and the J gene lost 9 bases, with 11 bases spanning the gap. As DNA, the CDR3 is TGTGCCAGCGAGGGGGAGAGTGAGCAGTTCTTC. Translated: CASEGESEQFF.

The CDR3 is CSVGGQVTDTQYF. CDR3 nucleotide sequence: TGCAGCGTGGGGGGACAGGTCACAGATACGCAGTATTTT. This chain links TRBV29-1 with TRBJ2-3, with TRBD1 matching 8 bases. The CDR3 consists of 13 residues. The V and J ends lost 6 bases and 2 bases, in that order; junction bases with no gene match: 4. From germline, CDR1 is SQVTM and CDR2 ANQGSEA.

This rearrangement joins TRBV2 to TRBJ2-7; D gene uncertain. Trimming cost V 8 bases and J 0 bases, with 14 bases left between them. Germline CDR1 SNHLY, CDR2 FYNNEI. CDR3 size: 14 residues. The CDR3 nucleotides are TGTGCCAGCCTACGAGAGGAAGGCTCCTACGAGCAGTACTTC. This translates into CASLREEGSYEQYF.

The CDR3 nucleotides read TGTGCCAGCAGTTACTCGGCCAGGGAAGACACTGAAGCTTTCTTT. Encoded protein: CASSYSAREDTEAFF. The rearrangement uses TRBV6-5 and TRBJ1-1, with D possibly TRBD1 on 5 matching bases. The length of the CDR3 is 15 residues. Per germline, CDR1 MNHEY and CDR2 SVGAGI. Trimming left V 0 bases short and J 3 bases short, with 11 bases between.

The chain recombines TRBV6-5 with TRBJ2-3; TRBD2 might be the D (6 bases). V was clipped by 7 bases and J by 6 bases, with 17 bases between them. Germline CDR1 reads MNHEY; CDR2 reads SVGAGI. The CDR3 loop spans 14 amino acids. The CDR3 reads CASNHRLGADTQYF. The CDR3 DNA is TGTGCCAGCAACCACCGACTAGGTGCGGATACGCAGTATTTT.

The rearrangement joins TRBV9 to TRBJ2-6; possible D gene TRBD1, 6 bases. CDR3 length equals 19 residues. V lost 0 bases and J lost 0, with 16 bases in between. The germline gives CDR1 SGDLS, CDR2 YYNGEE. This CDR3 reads CASSVAPQGPYSGANVLTF. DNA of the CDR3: TGTGCCAGCAGCGTAGCCCCACAGGGCCCCTACTCTGGGGCCAACGTCCTGACTTTC.

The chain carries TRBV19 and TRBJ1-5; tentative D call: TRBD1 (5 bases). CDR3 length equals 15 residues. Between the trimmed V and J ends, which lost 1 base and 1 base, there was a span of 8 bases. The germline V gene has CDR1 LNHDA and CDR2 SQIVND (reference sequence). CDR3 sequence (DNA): TGTGCCAGTAGTATAGGTGGGGGGAGCAATCAGCCCCAGCATTTT. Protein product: CASSIGGGSNQPQHF.

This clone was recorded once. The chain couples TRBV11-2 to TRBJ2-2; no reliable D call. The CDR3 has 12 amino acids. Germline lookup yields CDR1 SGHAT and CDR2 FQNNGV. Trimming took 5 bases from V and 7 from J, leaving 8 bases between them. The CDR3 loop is CASSVSRGELFF. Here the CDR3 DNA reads TGTGCCAGCAGCGTGTCCCGCGGGGAGCTGTTTTTT. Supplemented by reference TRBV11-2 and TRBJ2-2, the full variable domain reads EAGVAQSPRYKIIEKRQSVAFWCNPISGHATLYWYQQILGQGPKLLIQFQNNGVVDDSQLPKDRFSAERLKGVDSTLKIQPAKLEDSAVYLCASSVSRGELFFGEGSRLTVL.